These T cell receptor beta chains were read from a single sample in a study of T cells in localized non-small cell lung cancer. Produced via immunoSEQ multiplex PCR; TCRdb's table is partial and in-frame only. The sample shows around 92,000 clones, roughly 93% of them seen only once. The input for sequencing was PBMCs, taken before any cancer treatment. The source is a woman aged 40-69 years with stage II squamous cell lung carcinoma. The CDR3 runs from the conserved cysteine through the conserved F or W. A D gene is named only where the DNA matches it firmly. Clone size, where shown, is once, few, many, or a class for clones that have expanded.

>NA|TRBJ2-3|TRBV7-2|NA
TGTGCCAGCAAAAGGGAGCAGGCTACGCAGTATTTT
CASKREQATQYF
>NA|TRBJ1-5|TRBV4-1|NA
TGCGCCAGCAGCCAAGCCCTACTACAGGACAATCAGCCCCAGCATTTT
CASSQALLQDNQPQHF
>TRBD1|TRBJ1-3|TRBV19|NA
TGTGCCAGCCAAAACCACAGGGGCCGCTCTGGAAACACCATATATTTT
CASQNHRGRSGNTIYF
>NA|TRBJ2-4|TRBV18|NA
TGTGCCAGCTCACCACCTGGGAGGTGGGCGGAAAACATTCAGTACTTC
CASSPPGRWAENIQYF
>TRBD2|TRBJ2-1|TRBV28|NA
TGTGCCAGCAGTGGGATCGGGGGGGCGCGCGACAATGAGCAGTTCTTC
CASSGIGGARDNEQFF
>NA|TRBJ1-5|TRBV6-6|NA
TGTGCCAGCAGTTACATCACGAACAATCAGCCCCAGCATTTT
CASSYITNNQPQHF
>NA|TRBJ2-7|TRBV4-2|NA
TGTGCCAGCAGCCGCCAGGGGGGGTACGAGCAGTACTTC
CASSRQGGYEQYF
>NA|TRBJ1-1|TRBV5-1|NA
TGCGCCAGCAGCTCGACCCCGGGACTCAGAAACACTGAAGCTTTCTTT
CASSSTPGLRNTEAFF
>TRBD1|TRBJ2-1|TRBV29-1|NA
TGCAGCGTTTCAGGGGGTCGGAATGAGCAGTTCTTC
CSVSGGRNEQFF
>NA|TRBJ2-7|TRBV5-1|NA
TGCGCCAGCAGCTTGGGGCTAGAATTCGGCGAGCAGTACTTC
CASSLGLEFGEQYF
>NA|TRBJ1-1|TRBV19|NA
TGTGCCAGTAGTACCGATTCCGGGACGAACACTGAAGCTTTCTTT
CASSTDSGTNTEAFF
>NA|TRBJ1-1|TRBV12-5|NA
TGTGCTAGTGGTTCAGGGGAAGAAGCTTTCTTT
CASGSGEEAFF
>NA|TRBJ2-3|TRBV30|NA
TGTGCCTGGAGTCCGGGCCCGGATACGCAGTATTTT
CAWSPGPDTQYF
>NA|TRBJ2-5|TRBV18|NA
TGTGCCAGCTCACCACTTTCGCGGGGCCCCTCGGGAGAGACCCAGTACTTC
CASSPLSRGPSGETQYF
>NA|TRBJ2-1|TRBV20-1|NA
TGCAGTGCTAGCCAACAGGGTGAGCAGTTCTTC
CSASQQGEQFF
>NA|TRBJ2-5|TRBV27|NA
TGTGCCAGCGCCCGGTTCGGGGAGACCCAGTACTTC
CASARFGETQYF
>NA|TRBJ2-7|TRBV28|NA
TGTGCCAGCAATGTTGGCGGAATCTACGAGCAGTACTTC
CASNVGGIYEQYF
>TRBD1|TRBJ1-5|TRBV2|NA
TGTGCCAGCAGTGATGGGCAGGGGGTAAATCAGCCCCAGCATTTT
CASSDGQGVNQPQHF
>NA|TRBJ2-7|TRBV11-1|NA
TGTGCCAGCAGCCCGACGGCGCTTACCTACGAGCAGTACTTC
CASSPTALTYEQYF
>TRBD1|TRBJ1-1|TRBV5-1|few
TGCGCCAGCCACCGGGACAGGCCGAACACTGAAGCTTTCTTT
CASHRDRPNTEAFF
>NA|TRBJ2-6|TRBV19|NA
TGTGCCAGTAGTATCTCGACATTCTCTGGGGCCAACGTCCTGACTTTC
CASSISTFSGANVLTF
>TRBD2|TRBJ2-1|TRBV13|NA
TGTGCCAGCAGCGTATGGAGAAATAGCGGGGGGGTCTCCTACAATGAGCAGTTCTTC
CASSVWRNSGGVSYNEQFF
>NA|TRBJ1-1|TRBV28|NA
TGTGCCAGCAGTTTGAATTTGGGCACTGAAGCTTTCTTT
CASSLNLGTEAFF
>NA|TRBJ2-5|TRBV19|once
TGTGCCAGTAGCCCGGAGACATTTCAAGAGACCCAGTACTTC
CASSPETFQETQYF
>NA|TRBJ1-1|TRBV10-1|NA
TGCGCCAGCAGCAAGGGAGGAACTGAAGCTTTCTTT
CASSKGGTEAFF
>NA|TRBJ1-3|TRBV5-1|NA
TGCGCCAGCAGCTTGGGATGGGCAGGGATTTCTGGAAACACCATATATTTT
CASSLGWAGISGNTIYF
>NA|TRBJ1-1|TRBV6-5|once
TGTGCCAGCAGATACCAGTCGAACACTGAAGCTTTCTTT
CASRYQSNTEAFF
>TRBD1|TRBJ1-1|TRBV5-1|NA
TGCGCCAGCAGCCAGGACAGGCCCATGGGCACTGAAGCTTTCTTT
CASSQDRPMGTEAFF
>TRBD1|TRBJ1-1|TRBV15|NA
TGTGCCACCAGCGGGTTTGGACAGGGAACTGAAGCTTTCTTT
CATSGFGQGTEAFF
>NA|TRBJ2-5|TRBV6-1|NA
TGTGCCAGCAGCCAGGGCCTCCAACAAGAGACCCAGTACTTC
CASSQGLQQETQYF
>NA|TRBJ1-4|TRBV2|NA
TGTGCCAGCAGTGAACGGAGTTTTAGGGAACGTGAAAAACTGTTTTTT
CASSERSFREREKLFF
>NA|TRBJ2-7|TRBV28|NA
TGTGCCAGCGGAAGGGGGGCCTACGAGCAGTACTTC
CASGRGAYEQYF
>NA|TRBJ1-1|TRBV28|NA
TGTGCCAGCAGCTATATACACCCGGGACACCAAGCTTTCTTT
CASSYIHPGHQAFF
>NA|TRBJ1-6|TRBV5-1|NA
TGCGCCAGCAGCTTGGGGCCAGGAGGATCACCCCTCCACTTT
CASSLGPGGSPLHF
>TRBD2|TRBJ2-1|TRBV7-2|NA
TGTGCCAGCAGCTTAGTAACGGGAGGCCGCTTGGGGGAGCAGTTCTTC
CASSLVTGGRLGEQFF
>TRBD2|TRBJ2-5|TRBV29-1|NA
TGCAGCGTTGGACTAGCGGGGGGCCAAGAGACCCAGTACTTC
CSVGLAGGQETQYF
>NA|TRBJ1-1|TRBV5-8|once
TGTGCCAGCAGCTTGGGTTCGGCGGCGAACACTGAAGCTTTCTTT
CASSLGSAANTEAFF
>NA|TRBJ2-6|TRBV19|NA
TGTGCCAGTAGTATTGGGACGGGAATCTTACTTTCCAGCGTCCTGACTTTC
CASSIGTGILLSSVLTF
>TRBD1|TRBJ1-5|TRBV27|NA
TGTGCCAGCAATCCCCTCGGGACAGGGAATCAGCCCCAGCATTTT
CASNPLGTGNQPQHF
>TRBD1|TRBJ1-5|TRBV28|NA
TGTGCCAGCAGTCCCCAAGAGGGACAGGGTTATAGCAATCAGCCCCAGCATTTT
CASSPQEGQGYSNQPQHF
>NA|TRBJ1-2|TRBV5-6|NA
TGTGCCAGCAGCTTGGCCTCGCAGTATGGCTACACCTTC
CASSLASQYGYTF
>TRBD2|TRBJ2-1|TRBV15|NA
TGTGCCACCAGCAGAGATCCTCCCGGCCACTTCTCAGCGGGGGGGTACAATGAGCAGTTCTTC
CATSRDPPGHFSAGGYNEQFF
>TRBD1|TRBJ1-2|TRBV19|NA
TGTGCCAGTAGTATCACCTACCGGGACAGAGTCTATGGCTACACCTTC
CASSITYRDRVYGYTF
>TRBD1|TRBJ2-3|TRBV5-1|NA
TGCGCCAGCAGCTTGGTCCGGACAGGGCCGACAGATACGCAGTATTTT
CASSLVRTGPTDTQYF
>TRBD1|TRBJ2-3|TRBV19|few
TGTGCCAGTAGTATGGGGACAGGGCCAGATACGCAGTATTTT
CASSMGTGPDTQYF
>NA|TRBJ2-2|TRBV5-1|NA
TGCGCCAGCAGCTTGACAGCGGTTAACACCGGGGAGCTGTTTTTT
CASSLTAVNTGELFF
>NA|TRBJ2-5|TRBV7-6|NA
TGTGCCAGCAGCGCGACTCAAGGGACGCAGACCCAGTACTTC
CASSATQGTQTQYF
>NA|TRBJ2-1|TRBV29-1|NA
TGCAGCGTTGCCAGGGTAGGCAATGAGCAGTTCTTC
CSVARVGNEQFF
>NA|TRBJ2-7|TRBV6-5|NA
TGTGCCAGCTCAGGGTCCTACGAGCAGTACTTC
CASSGSYEQYF
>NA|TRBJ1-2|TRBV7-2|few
TGTGCCAGCAGCCCCCCGACTGCTAACTATGGCTACACCTTC
CASSPPTANYGYTF
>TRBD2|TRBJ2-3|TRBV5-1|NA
TGCGCCAGCAGCTTGAGGACTAGCGGGGGGACAGATACGCAGTATTTT
CASSLRTSGGTDTQYF
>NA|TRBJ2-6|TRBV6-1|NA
TGTGCCAGCAGGGGGTTCAGCTCTGGGGCCAACGTCCTGACTTTC
CASRGFSSGANVLTF
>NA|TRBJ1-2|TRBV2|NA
TGTGCCAGCAGTGTCGGCAACTATGGCTACACCTTC
CASSVGNYGYTF
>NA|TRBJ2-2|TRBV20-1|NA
TGCAGTGCTAGGGACGGGGAGCTGTTTTTT
CSARDGELFF
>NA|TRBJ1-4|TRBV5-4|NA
TGTGCCAGCACCCTGGGGGGGGGCGCGGTGGACGAAAAACTGTTTTTT
CASTLGGGAVDEKLFF
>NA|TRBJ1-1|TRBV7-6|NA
TGTGCCAGCAGCTTAGGGTGGTCCACTGAAGCTTTCTTT
CASSLGWSTEAFF
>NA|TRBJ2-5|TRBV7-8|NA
TGTGCCAGCAGCCTCCGCCCTACAGGGTTCGGGGAGACCCAGTACTTC
CASSLRPTGFGETQYF
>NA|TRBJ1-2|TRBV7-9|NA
TGTGCCAGCAGCTTAGGTACCCAAGGGGGCTATGGCTACACCTTC
CASSLGTQGGYGYTF
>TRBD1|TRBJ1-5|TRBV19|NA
TGTGCCAGTAGTATTGGAGGGGGGACAGGCAATCAGCCCCAGCATTTT
CASSIGGGTGNQPQHF
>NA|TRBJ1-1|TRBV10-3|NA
TGTGCCATCAGTGAGTCGGGCGGGGGGGCGCATACTGAAGCTTTCTTT
CAISESGGGAHTEAFF